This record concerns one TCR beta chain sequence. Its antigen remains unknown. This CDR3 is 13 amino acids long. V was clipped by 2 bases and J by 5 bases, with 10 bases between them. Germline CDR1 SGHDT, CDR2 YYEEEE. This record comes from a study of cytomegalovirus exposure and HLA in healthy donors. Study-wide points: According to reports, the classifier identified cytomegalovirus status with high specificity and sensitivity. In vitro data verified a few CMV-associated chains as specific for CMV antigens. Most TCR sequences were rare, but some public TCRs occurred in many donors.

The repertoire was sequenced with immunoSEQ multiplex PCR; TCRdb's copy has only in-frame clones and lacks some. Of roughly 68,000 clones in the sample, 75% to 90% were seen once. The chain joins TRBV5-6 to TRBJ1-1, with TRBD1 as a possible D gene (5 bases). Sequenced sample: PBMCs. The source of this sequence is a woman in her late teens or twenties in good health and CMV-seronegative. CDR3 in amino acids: CASSFIGGTEAFF. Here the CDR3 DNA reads TGTGCCAGCAGCTTCATCGGGGGGACTGAAGCTTTCTTT.